These 6 T cell receptor beta chains were sequenced from one sample in a study of T cell repertoires in cytomegalovirus infection. TCRdb reprocessed the reads with MiXCR, giving one entry per CDR3 protein. The table lists 170,000 or so distinct CDR3 sequences, under 15% of them singletons. The sample was PBMCs. The receptors shown here come from a human donor in good health (CMV status not recorded). Some clones in this sample may be carry-over from other donors' samples.

V usage is TRBV29-1 and J usage is TRBJ1-2; 8 bases are a match to TRBD1. Germline CDR1 is SQVTM and CDR2 is ANQGSEA. With 5 bases clipped from V and 3 bases from J, the junction kept 2 bases outside the gene matches. The CDR3 is made up of 12 amino acids. The DNA of the CDR3 is TGCAGCGTTTCGACAGGGGACTATGGCTACACCTTC. This codes for CSVSTGDYGYTF.

This chain connects TRBV28 to TRBJ1-2; TRBD1 matches 8 bases. The CDR3 runs 15 residues. From germline, CDR1 is MDHEN and CDR2 SYDVKM. The trim removed 6 bases at V and 5 bases at J, leaving 11 bases unmatched. CDR3 nucleotides: TGTGCCAGCAGCCGCACCGGACAGGGAAAGTATGGCTACACCTTC. This gives the protein CASSRTGQGKYGYTF.

This clonotype was counted at least ten times. This chain connects TRBV20-1 to TRBJ2-1; D perhaps matches TRBD2 (5 bases). The CDR3 covers 11 residues. The germline V gene has CDR1 DFQATT and CDR2 SNEGSKA (reference sequence). V was clipped by 6 bases and J by 8 bases, with 11 bases between them. CDR3 coding DNA: TGCAGTGCCACCACTAGTTATGAGCAGTTCTTC. This sequence encodes CSATTSYEQFF.

Points on this clonotype: This may stem from a read error, because a much larger clone lies one nucleotide away. This chain links TRBV14 with TRBJ1-5; D unclear. The CDR3 has 13 residues. In germline, CDR1 is SGHDN, CDR2 FVKESK. V dropped 0 bases and J dropped 5 bases, with 5 bases sitting between them. Here the CDR3 DNA reads TGTGCCAGCAGCCAAGATCTGGATCAGCCCCAGCATTTT. The encoded protein is CASSQDLDQPQHF. Looking up the rest from reference TRBV14 and TRBJ1-5 gives the full variable domain: EAGVTQFPSHSVIEKGQTVTLRCDPISGHDNLYWYRRVMGKEIKFLLHFVKESKQDESGMPNNRFLAERTGGTYSTLKVQPAELEDSGVYFCASSQDLDQPQHFGDGTRLSIL.

The chain links TRBV28 to TRBJ1-1, with 7 bases lining up with TRBD1. Per germline, CDR1 MDHEN and CDR2 SYDVKM. The CDR3 runs to 16 residues. The junction had 9 bases not matched to a gene; V was cut back by 4 bases and J by 1 base. CDR3 in DNA: TGTGCCAGCAGTTACCCCCTGGGACAGTCGAACACTGAAGCTTTCTTT. Translation: CASSYPLGQSNTEAFF.

This clonotype was recorded many times. The chain couples TRBV6-1 to TRBJ1-2; no firm D call. Germline CDR1 and CDR2: MNHNS and SASEGT. This CDR3 comprises 14 residues. V lost 2 bases, J lost 2 bases, and 9 bases lay in between. CDR3 amino acids: CASSETEGNYGYTF. CDR3 bases: TGTGCCAGCAGTGAAACCGAGGGCAACTATGGCTACACCTTC.